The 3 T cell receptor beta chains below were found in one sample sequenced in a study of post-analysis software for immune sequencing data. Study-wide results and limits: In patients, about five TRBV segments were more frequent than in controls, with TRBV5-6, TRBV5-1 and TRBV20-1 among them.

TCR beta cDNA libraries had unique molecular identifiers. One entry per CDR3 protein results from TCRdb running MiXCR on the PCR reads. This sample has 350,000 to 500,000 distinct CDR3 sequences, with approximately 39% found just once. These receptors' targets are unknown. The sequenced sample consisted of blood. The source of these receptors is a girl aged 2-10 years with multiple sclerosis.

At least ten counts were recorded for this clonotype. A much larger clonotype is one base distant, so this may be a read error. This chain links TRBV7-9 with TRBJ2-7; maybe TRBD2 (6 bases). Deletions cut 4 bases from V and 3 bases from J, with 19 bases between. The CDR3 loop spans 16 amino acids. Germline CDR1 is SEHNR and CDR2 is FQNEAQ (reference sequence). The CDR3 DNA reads TGTGCCAGCAGCTCCCCATGGGCGGGAAACCTCTACGAGCAGTACTTC. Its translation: CASSSPWAGNLYEQYF.

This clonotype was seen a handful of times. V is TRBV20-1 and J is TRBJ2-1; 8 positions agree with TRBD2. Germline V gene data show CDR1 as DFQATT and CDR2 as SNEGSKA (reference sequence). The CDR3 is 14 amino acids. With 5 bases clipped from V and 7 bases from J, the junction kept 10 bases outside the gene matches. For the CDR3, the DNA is TGCAGTGCTCCGATTAGCGGGGTTCGGAATGAGCAGTTCTTC. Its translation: CSAPISGVRNEQFF.

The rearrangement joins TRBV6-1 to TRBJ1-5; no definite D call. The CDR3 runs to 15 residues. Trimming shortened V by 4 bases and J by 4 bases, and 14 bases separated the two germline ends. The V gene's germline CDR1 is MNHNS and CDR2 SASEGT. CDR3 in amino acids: CASSGTYFSNQPQHF. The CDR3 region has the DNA TGTGCCAGCAGTGGTACATATTTTTCAAATCAGCCCCAGCATTTT.